The source of this T cell receptor (beta chain) is a study of blood T cell repertoires in COVID-19. In the study overall: Both acute and convalescent COVID-19 samples were obtained from the United States, Italy and Spain. Sources were T cells, B-cell-depleted T cells, or PBMCs; the material itself was cDNA or gDNA.

In the study's own analysis: For nucleated cells, counts were estimated from reference gene primer amplification. Assay used: immunoSEQ multiplex PCR; TCRdb lists only in-frame clones, some missing. Clone size and the V and J calls come from that table; the DNA yielded D and trimming. The sample contains nearly 100,000 clones, about 80% of which appear only once. The trim removed 2 bases at V and 9 bases at J, leaving 6 bases unmatched. CDR3 length: 15 amino acids. Germline V gives CDR1 GTSNPN, CDR2 SVGIG (reference sequence). The chain employs TRBV30 and TRBJ1-6; 11 bases map to TRBD1. Sequenced: peripheral blood. The sequence came from a man aged 65 to 79 with acute or convalescent COVID-19. The CDR3 is CAWSYSGTGGSPLHF. The DNA for the CDR3 is TGTGCCTGGAGTTACTCCGGGACAGGGGGTTCACCCCTCCACTTT. Together with reference TRBV30 and TRBJ1-6, the CDR3 gives the full variable domain: SQTIHQWPATLVQPVGSPLSLECTVEGTSNPNLYWYRQAAGRGLQLLFYSVGIGQISSEVPQNLSASRPQDRQFILSSKKLLLSDSGFYLCAWSYSGTGGSPLHFGNGTRLTVT.